Presented here are 26 T cell receptor beta chains from one specimen sequenced in a study of T cell responses to AZD1222 COVID-19 vaccine. Produced via immunoSEQ multiplex PCR; TCRdb's table is partial and in-frame only. The data hold about 120,000 clones, with 70% to 90% observed a single time. The material sequenced was peripheral blood, taken 28 days after the second AZD1222 dose. The receptor set was obtained from an adult who received the AZD1222 COVID-19 vaccine.

The chain is built from TRBV10-1 and TRBJ2-1; D may be TRBD2 (7 bases). With 7 bases removed from V and 0 bases from J, the gap between germline ends came to 13 bases. Germline assignment: CDR1 WNHNN and CDR2 SYGVQD (reference sequence). The CDR3 runs to 15 residues. CDR3 protein: CASNSAGASYNEQFF. CDR3 DNA: TGCGCCAGCAATTCGGCGGGGGCCTCCTACAATGAGCAGTTCTTC.

The rearrangement joins TRBV19 to TRBJ2-7; D is tentatively TRBD1 or TRBD2 (5 bases each). V lost 3 bases to trimming and J lost 6 bases, with 24 bases between them. This CDR3 is 17 amino acids long. The germline gives CDR1 LNHDA, CDR2 SQIVND (reference sequence). In nucleotides, the CDR3 is TGTGCCAGTAGTATGAGGAGGCCCTTCATGGCAGGGATCGAGCAGTACTTC. Amino acid sequence: CASSMRRPFMAGIEQYF.

This chain uses TRBV6-2 or TRBV6-3 with TRBJ2-2; TRBD1 agrees at 8 bases. Unmatched junction bases numbered 7, after V lost 4 bases and J lost 6 bases. Germline CDR1 and CDR2: MNHEY and SVGEGT. This CDR3 has 15 residues. As DNA, the CDR3 is TGTGCCAGCAGTTCGACAGGGGAAAAAGCCGGGGAGCTGTTTTTT. Translating gives CASSSTGEKAGELFF.

This rearrangement joins TRBV15 to TRBJ2-3; D remains ambiguous. Trimming left V 2 bases short and J 0 bases short, with 3 bases between. This CDR3 region has 13 residues. Germline assignment: CDR1 LNHNV and CDR2 YYDKDF (reference sequence). The CDR3 spells CATSRPSTDTQYF. The CDR3 DNA reads TGTGCCACCAGCAGACCCAGCACAGATACGCAGTATTTT.

This clone was seen just once. V usage is TRBV4-3 and J usage is TRBJ2-7, with TRBD2 matching over 8 bases. The CDR3 has 15 amino acids. Unmatched junction bases numbered 4, after V lost 0 bases and J lost 3 bases. Germline V gene lookup returns CDR1 LGHNA and CDR2 YSLEER. CDR3 in DNA: TGCGCCAGCAGCCAAGATCGCGGGGGGTTCTACGAGCAGTACTTC. This codes for CASSQDRGGFYEQYF.

The chain is built from TRBV25-1 and TRBJ1-3, with D hard to call. V was trimmed by 0 bases and J by 9 bases, leaving 6 bases between them. CDR1 and CDR2 from the germline V gene are MGHDK and SYGVNS. This CDR3 is built from 12 residues. CDR3 residues: CASSEYPGTIYF. DNA for the CDR3: TGTGCCAGCAGTGAATATCCGGGCACCATATATTTT.

The V call is TRBV16, the J call TRBJ1-2; D is perhaps TRBD1 (6 bases). Germline V CDR1 and CDR2: KGHSY, FQNENV. The CDR3 totals 14 residues. Trimming shortened V by 2 bases and J by 5 bases, and 12 bases separated the two germline ends. The CDR3 sequence is CASSQAGALYGYTF. For the CDR3, the DNA is TGTGCCAGCAGCCAAGCAGGGGCCCTGTATGGCTACACCTTC.

The gene calls are TRBV11-2 and TRBJ1-1; 9 nucleotides agree with TRBD1. Germline CDR1 SGHAT, CDR2 FQNNGV. CDR3 length: 15 residues. V was clipped by 5 bases and J by 5 bases; unmatched bases: 9. CDR3 loop: CASSLTGTGSTEAFF. The CDR3, as DNA: TGTGCCAGCAGCCTGACCGGGACAGGGTCAACTGAAGCTTTCTTT.

This chain links TRBV6-1 with TRBJ2-1; D unclear. Per the germline V gene, CDR1 is MNHNS and CDR2 is SASEGT. Deletions cut 1 base from V and 8 bases from J, with 12 bases between. The CDR3 has 14 residues. As DNA, the CDR3 is TGTGCCAGCAGTGAAGACCCCGTATTCGATGAGCAGTTCTTC. It yields the protein CASSEDPVFDEQFF.

This chain joins TRBV28 and TRBJ2-3; possibly TRBD1 for D (6 bases). The germline gives CDR1 MDHEN, CDR2 SYDVKM. Deletions cut 9 bases from V and 8 bases from J, with 9 bases between. There are 10 residues in the CDR3. The CDR3 loop is CASLQGTQYF. Written as DNA, the CDR3 is TGTGCCAGTCTACAGGGTACGCAGTATTTT.

The V call is TRBV19, the J call TRBJ1-2; TRBD1 matches at 8 bases. The V gene end was trimmed by 3 bases and the J gene end by 7 bases; junction bases not matched to a gene: 4. The CDR3 sequence is 13 residues long. Per the germline V gene, CDR1 is LNHDA and CDR2 is SQIVND (reference sequence). Written as DNA, the CDR3 is TGTGCCAGTAGTATCCAGGGGGCGGCTGGCTACACCTTC. This gives the protein CASSIQGAAGYTF.

V and J are TRBV5-4 and TRBJ2-5, with D possibly matching TRBD2 (5 bases). CDR3 length: 13 amino acids. Trimming stripped 0 bases from V and 5 bases from J, with 8 bases between. Germline V gene sequence: CDR1 SGHNT, CDR2 YYREEE (reference sequence). The CDR3 region has the DNA TGTGCCAGCAGCTTGGAGCTAGCCGAGACCCAGTACTTC. This codes for CASSLELAETQYF.

The chain carries TRBV27 and TRBJ1-6; D is unresolved. The CDR3 is 16 amino acids. Looked up from germline, CDR1 is MNHEY and CDR2 is SMNVEV (reference sequence). V lost 4 bases, J lost 11 bases, and 21 bases lay in between. CDR3 DNA: TGTGCCAGCAGTTCCCACCACGGGGATCGCCGACCACCCCTCCACTTT. Amino acids: CASSSHHGDRRPPLHF.

The chain joins TRBV6-5 to TRBJ1-5, with 7 nucleotides matching TRBD1. Germline lookup yields CDR1 MNHEY and CDR2 SVGAGI. This CDR3 spans 14 amino acids. The V segment lost 7 bases and the J segment 3 bases; nucleotides outside the gene matches: 6. CDR3 DNA: TGTGCCAGCACTACCGGACAGGTCAATCAGCCCCAGCATTTT. Translated, it gives CASTTGQVNQPQHF.

CDR3 bases: TGCGCCAGCAGCCAAGGGTTCGCGAATGAAAAACTGTTTTTT. This gives the protein CASSQGFANEKLFF. This chain connects TRBV4-1 to TRBJ1-4; D is unresolved. This CDR3 has 14 residues. Trimming took off 1 base at V and 5 bases at J, with 8 bases between the two ends. CDR1 and CDR2 (germline): MGHRA, YSYEKL.

The rearrangement links TRBV20-1 to TRBJ2-3; D ambiguous. This CDR3 has 11 amino acids. Trimming left V 3 bases short and J 6 bases short, with 7 bases between. CDR1 DFQATT and CDR2 SNEGSKA come from the germline V gene (reference sequence). The CDR3 nucleotides read TGCAGTGCTAGCCTTTCTGATACGCAGTATTTT. As protein: CSASLSDTQYF.

The V gene is TRBV6-1, the J gene TRBJ1-2; D remains unclear. Deletions cut 1 base from V and 3 bases from J, with 6 bases between. From germline, CDR1 is MNHNS and CDR2 SASEGT. This CDR3 is built from 13 residues. CDR3 in DNA: TGTGCCAGCAGTGAAGGGCAGGACTATGGCTACACCTTC. Translating it yields CASSEGQDYGYTF.

The chain employs TRBV5-1 and TRBJ1-2; D possibly corresponds to TRBD1 (6 bases). Germline V gene data show CDR1 as SGHRS and CDR2 as YFSETQ. This CDR3 is 14 amino acids long. V was clipped by 0 bases and J by 8 bases, with 14 bases between them. CDR3 in DNA: TGCGCCAGCAGCTTGGTGGCACAGGGAGGCGGCTACACCTTC. This translates into CASSLVAQGGGYTF.

The chain recombines TRBV7-9 with TRBJ2-3; no reliable D call. There are 15 residues in the CDR3. Per the germline V gene, CDR1 is SEHNR and CDR2 is FQNEAQ (reference sequence). The V gene lost 1 base and the J gene lost 2 bases, with 10 bases spanning the gap. This CDR3 is CASSLGTVDTDTQYF. The DNA for the CDR3 is TGTGCCAGCAGCTTAGGCACAGTAGACACAGATACGCAGTATTTT.

The V call is TRBV24-1, the J call TRBJ2-3; the D gene is possibly TRBD1 (6 bases). This CDR3 comprises 13 residues. CDR1 and CDR2 from the germline V gene are KGHDR and SFDVKD. Trimming removed 8 bases at V and 6 bases at J, with 14 bases between. As DNA, the CDR3 is TGTGCCACCACCCAACATGGGGGCGATACGCAGTATTTT. It encodes CATTQHGGDTQYF.

The rearrangement joins TRBV6-5 to TRBJ2-2, with 13 bases lining up with TRBD2. Germline trimming cut 4 bases from V and 3 bases from J; bases unmatched to any gene: 2. This CDR3 contains 16 residues. CDR1 and CDR2 (germline): MNHEY, SVGAGI. CDR3 loop: CASSFGTSGDTGELFF. The CDR3 coding sequence is TGTGCCAGCAGTTTCGGGACTAGCGGGGACACCGGGGAGCTGTTTTTT.

The chain uses TRBV19 and TRBJ2-2; 10 positions match TRBD1. Unmatched junction bases numbered 6, after V lost 5 bases and J lost 6 bases. From germline, CDR1 is LNHDA and CDR2 SQIVND (reference sequence). The CDR3 loop spans 15 amino acids. CDR3 residues: CASSGDRGLAGELFF. Here the CDR3 DNA reads TGTGCCAGTAGTGGGGACAGGGGTCTCGCCGGGGAGCTGTTTTTT.

The V gene is TRBV6-2 or TRBV6-3, the J gene TRBJ1-2; D is uncertain. The ends were cut back, 6 bases at V and 1 base at J, with 6 bases in the middle. The CDR3 runs 12 residues. Germline lookup yields CDR1 MNHEY and CDR2 SVGEGT. As DNA, the CDR3 is TGTGCCAGCAGCTTGGTTAACTATGGCTACACCTTC. As protein: CASSLVNYGYTF.

The sample holds a few counts of this clone. The chain joins TRBV19 to TRBJ2-7; 7 bases match TRBD1. V trimming: 4 bases; J trimming: 5 bases; junction bases outside the gene matches: 8. The CDR3 contains 14 residues. Germline CDR1 is LNHDA and CDR2 is SQIVND (reference sequence). Here the CDR3 reads CASSSRQGGHEQYF. DNA for the CDR3: TGTGCCAGTAGTAGCAGACAGGGTGGCCACGAGCAGTACTTC. The variable domain in full, completed from reference TRBV19 and TRBJ2-7, reads DGGITQSPKYLFRKEGQNVTLSCEQNLNHDAMYWYRQDPGQGLRLIYYSQIVNDFQKGDIAEGYSVSREKKESFPLTVTSAQKNPTAFYLCASSSRQGGHEQYFGPGTRLTVT.

The CDR3 region has the DNA TGTGCCAGCAGCTTACTGGGACCCGGTCAGCCCCAGCATTTT. Its translation: CASSLLGPGQPQHF. The rearrangement joins TRBV7-9 to TRBJ1-5, with D possibly being TRBD1 (5 bases). The CDR3 loop spans 14 amino acids. V shed 2 bases and J shed 6 bases, with 11 bases lying between them. Looked up from germline, CDR1 is SEHNR and CDR2 is FQNEAQ (reference sequence).

The rearrangement uses TRBV7-2 and TRBJ1-6, with D unclear. V gave up 1 base and J gave up 6 bases, with 10 bases separating them. Germline assignment: CDR1 SGHTA and CDR2 FQGNSA. The CDR3 is made up of 15 amino acids. The CDR3 DNA reads as TGTGCCAGCAGCTTAGGAGGCAGCGTTAATTCACCCCTCCACTTT. It yields the protein CASSLGGSVNSPLHF.